Listed below are T cell receptor beta chains from one sample, sequenced in a study of T-cell reconstitution after alpha-beta-depleted transplantation in children. MiXCR, run by TCRdb on the PCR reads, gives a single entry per CDR3 protein. This table holds fewer than 550,000 distinct CDR3 sequences, about 10% found once. The sample was PBMCs, taken before TCRalphabeta/CD19-depleted stem cell transplant. The receptor source for this set is a child under 10 years old with inherited bone marrow failure, due to receive a stem cell transplant. The CDR3 runs from the conserved cysteine through the conserved F or W. A D gene is named only where the DNA matches it firmly. Only part of the rows carry a size: once, few, many, or a class if the clone is expanded.

clone_size	v_call	j_call	d_call	cdr3_nt	cdr3_aa
-	TRBV11-2	TRBJ2-7	-	TGTGCCAGCAGCTTAGAAGCGGGACATTACTACGAGCAGTACTTC	CASSLEAGHYYEQYF
many	TRBV7-6	TRBJ2-7	-	TGTGCCAGCGGGGGGCGGACCTACGAGCAGTACTTC	CASGGRTYEQYF
many	TRBV28	TRBJ2-7	TRBD2	TGTGCCAGCAGCACCCCGGCCCTAGCGGGATCCTACGAGCAGTACTTC	CASSTPALAGSYEQYF
few	TRBV6-2/TRBV6-3	TRBJ2-7	TRBD2	TGTGCCAGCAGTTTTCCCGGGGGAGCGGGAGGGCCATTTGAAGAGGACGAGCAGTACTTC	CASSFPGGAGGPFEEDEQYF
-	TRBV30	TRBJ1-4	-	TGTGCCTGGAGTGCTACAGGGATAGAAAAACTGTTTTTT	CAWSATGIEKLFF
many	TRBV13	TRBJ1-5	-	TGTGCCAGCAGCTTAGGCCTAATAGGGAGCCAGCCCCAGCATTTT	CASSLGLIGSQPQHF
many	TRBV11-2	TRBJ1-2	-	TGTGCCAGCAGTCGCCGGGACGGCTATGGCTACACCTTC	CASSRRDGYGYTF
-	TRBV6-2/TRBV6-3	TRBJ1-1	-	TGTGCCAGCACGGCGAACACTGAAGCTTTCTTT	CASTANTEAFF
many	TRBV3-1	TRBJ2-5	-	TGTGCCAGCAGCCAAGTAAAACTGCAAGAGACCCAGTACTTC	CASSQVKLQETQYF
many	TRBV4-1	TRBJ1-1	-	TGCGCCAGCAGCCAAGGGCCTAGGGGGGTTGAAGCTTTCTTT	CASSQGPRGVEAFF
few	TRBV4-2	TRBJ2-7	-	TGTGCCAGCAGCCCCGACTACGGCCCGGGCTACGAGCAGTACTTC	CASSPDYGPGYEQYF
many	TRBV4-3	TRBJ2-1	TRBD2	TGCGCCAGCAGCCAAGATCTGGAACGGGAGGACCCCTCCTACAATGAGCAGTTCTTC	CASSQDLEREDPSYNEQFF
few	TRBV20-1	TRBJ2-3	TRBD2	TGCAGTGCTGGGATAGCGGGAGCAGATACGCAGTATTTT	CSAGIAGADTQYF
many	TRBV3-1	TRBJ2-5	TRBD2	TGTGCCAGCAGCCAAGTCGGAAGCGGGAGTATCACCCAGTACTTC	CASSQVGSGSITQYF
many	TRBV15	TRBJ1-5	-	TGTGCCACCAGCAGAGAACCAAGGTGGAATCAGCCCCAGCATTTT	CATSREPRWNQPQHF
many	TRBV6-1	TRBJ1-3	-	TGTGCCAGCAGCCTCCGCCCCGGAAACACCATATATTTT	CASSLRPGNTIYF
few	TRBV19	TRBJ2-2	TRBD2	TGTGCCAGTAGTCTCCAGGGACTATCCGGGGAGCTGTTTTTT	CASSLQGLSGELFF
few	TRBV12-3/TRBV12-4	TRBJ2-7	TRBD2	TGTGCCAGCAGGAAACTAGCGGGAGGAACTTACGAGCAGTACTTC	CASRKLAGGTYEQYF
many	TRBV28	TRBJ2-1	-	TGTGCCAGCAGTTTGTTCTCCTACAATGAGCAGTTCTTC	CASSLFSYNEQFF
many	TRBV9	TRBJ2-1	-	TGTGCCAGCAGCGTAGGAGTGACCGCCAACAATGAGCAGTTCTTC	CASSVGVTANNEQFF
few	TRBV12-3/TRBV12-4	TRBJ2-1	TRBD1	TGTGCCAGCAGTTTTAGGCAGGGGGCGGGAAATGAGCAGTTCTTC	CASSFRQGAGNEQFF
many	TRBV4-3	TRBJ2-7	-	TGCGCCAGCAGCCAAAACGGGGGTGAGCAGTACTTC	CASSQNGGEQYF
-	TRBV30	TRBJ1-5	-	TGTGCCTGGAGTGAGAGGAATCAGCCCCAGCATTTT	CAWSERNQPQHF
many	TRBV10-3	TRBJ2-7	-	TGTGCCATCAGTGAAAGGGACCTTTACGAGCAGTACTTC	CAISERDLYEQYF
many	TRBV20-1	TRBJ2-1	-	TGCAGTGCTAGGGGGGGAAGTTGGGGTGAGCAGTTCTTC	CSARGGSWGEQFF
many	TRBV27	TRBJ2-7	-	TGTGCCAGCAGTTTATACTCGAGCTCCTACGAGCAGTACTTC	CASSLYSSSYEQYF
many	TRBV6-5	TRBJ1-1	-	TGTGCCAGCAGTTATGTAGAGGGTACTGAAGCTTTCTTT	CASSYVEGTEAFF
many	TRBV6-2/TRBV6-3	TRBJ2-7	-	TGTGCCAGCAGTTCCGGACAGACCTACGAGCAGTACTTC	CASSSGQTYEQYF
-	TRBV30	TRBJ2-7	-	TGTGCCTGGAGTGAAGGGTCCTGGGGTGAGCAGTACTTC	CAWSEGSWGEQYF
many	TRBV5-1	TRBJ2-5	TRBD1	TGCGCCAGCAGCCCTTGGACAGGGCAGGGAGAGACCCAGTACTTC	CASSPWTGQGETQYF
many	TRBV4-3	TRBJ2-4	-	TGCGCCAGCAGCCAAACCCCCCCCACTGACGGCAAAAACATTCAGTACTTC	CASSQTPPTDGKNIQYF
-	TRBV7-9	TRBJ2-6	-	TGTGCCAGCAGCCTACGGGTTCTCGACGCCGGGGCCAACGTCCTGACTTTC	CASSLRVLDAGANVLTF
many	TRBV5-1	TRBJ1-6	-	TGCGCCAGCAGCTTGGAGGGGGATGCGGCACCCCTCCACTTT	CASSLEGDAAPLHF
many	TRBV4-2	TRBJ2-5	-	TGTGCCAGCAGCCAAGGGCTCGAGGGAGGGGGGGAGACCCAGTACTTC	CASSQGLEGGGETQYF
many	TRBV7-9	TRBJ2-1	-	TGTGCCAGCGGCGGGGCCGTCAATGAGCAGTTCTTC	CASGGAVNEQFF
few	TRBV20-1	TRBJ2-7	-	TGCAGTGCTAGAGATGGGCCAGGGAGTCACCAATACGAGCAGTACTTC	CSARDGPGSHQYEQYF
few	TRBV9	TRBJ2-1	TRBD1	TGTGCCAGCAGCGTAGGAAGGGACAGGGGGTCCCCGAGCTCCTACAATGAGCAGTTCTTC	CASSVGRDRGSPSSYNEQFF
many	TRBV4-2	TRBJ2-1	-	TGTGCCAGCAGCCAAGATCACGGGACCGGCAATGAGCAGTTCTTC	CASSQDHGTGNEQFF
-	TRBV28	TRBJ2-2	TRBD1	TGTGCCAGCGGTGGGCCAGGGGGGAACACCGGGGAGCTGTTTTTT	CASGGPGGNTGELFF
many	TRBV7-2	TRBJ2-2	TRBD1	TGTGCCAGCAGCTTCGACAGGGGGACCGGGGAGCTGTTTTTT	CASSFDRGTGELFF
many	TRBV27	TRBJ1-2	TRBD1	TGTGCCAGCAGCATGGGACAGGAGAACTATGGCTACACCTTC	CASSMGQENYGYTF
many	TRBV7-8	TRBJ1-3	TRBD1	TGTGCCAGCAGCTTCAGAGACAGGGAGGGAAACACCATATATTTT	CASSFRDREGNTIYF
many	TRBV7-6	TRBJ2-7	-	TGTGCCAGCAGCTTATATGAGACAGCCATCGACGAGCAGTACTTC	CASSLYETAIDEQYF
-	TRBV29-1	TRBJ2-1	-	TGCAGCGTTGTCAACAGGGTCGGCGGCAATGAGCAGTTCTTC	CSVVNRVGGNEQFF
many	TRBV5-1	TRBJ1-5	-	TGCGCCAGCAGCTTGGGTACAGATCAGCCCCAGCATTTT	CASSLGTDQPQHF
few	TRBV5-1	TRBJ1-1	-	TGCGCCAGCAGCTTGGGTGTAGGGGGGAACACTGAAGCTTTCTTT	CASSLGVGGNTEAFF
-	TRBV29-1	TRBJ1-1	TRBD1	TGCAGCGCTAAAATACGAGGGGGCTTGAACACTGAAGCTTTCTTT	CSAKIRGGLNTEAFF
many	TRBV12-3/TRBV12-4	TRBJ2-7	-	TGTGCCAGCAGTTTCACGGTTTACGAGCAGTACTTC	CASSFTVYEQYF
many	TRBV7-8	TRBJ1-2	-	TGTGCCAGCAGCTTAGTCGAAGGGGTAGTTGGCTACACCTTC	CASSLVEGVVGYTF
many	TRBV4-2	TRBJ2-1	-	TGTGCCAGCAGCCAGCGGACCACAGAGCAGTTCTTC	CASSQRTTEQFF
many	TRBV28	TRBJ2-3	-	TGTGCCAGCGGGGGAGGGGCAGGGGCCACAGATACGCAGTATTTT	CASGGGAGATDTQYF
many	TRBV6-5	TRBJ2-7	TRBD1	TGTGCCAGCAGTTACTCCGGACAGGGGGACTACGAGCAGTACTTC	CASSYSGQGDYEQYF
-	TRBV27	TRBJ2-7	-	TGTGCCAGCAGTCCCCGTTTTGGCCCCAGCTCCTACGAGCAGTACTTC	CASSPRFGPSSYEQYF
once	TRBV28	TRBJ2-7	-	TGTGCCAGCACGGACGTGCCCTACGAGCAGTACTTC	CASTDVPYEQYF
-	TRBV5-8	TRBJ2-7	-	TGTGCCAGCAGCGGGGGGACGGACCTATTCTCCTACGAGCAGTACTTC	CASSGGTDLFSYEQYF
many	TRBV29-1	TRBJ2-1	TRBD2	TGCAGCGTTGCGCCTAGCGGGGGCCCCTCCTACAATGAGCAGTTCTTC	CSVAPSGGPSYNEQFF